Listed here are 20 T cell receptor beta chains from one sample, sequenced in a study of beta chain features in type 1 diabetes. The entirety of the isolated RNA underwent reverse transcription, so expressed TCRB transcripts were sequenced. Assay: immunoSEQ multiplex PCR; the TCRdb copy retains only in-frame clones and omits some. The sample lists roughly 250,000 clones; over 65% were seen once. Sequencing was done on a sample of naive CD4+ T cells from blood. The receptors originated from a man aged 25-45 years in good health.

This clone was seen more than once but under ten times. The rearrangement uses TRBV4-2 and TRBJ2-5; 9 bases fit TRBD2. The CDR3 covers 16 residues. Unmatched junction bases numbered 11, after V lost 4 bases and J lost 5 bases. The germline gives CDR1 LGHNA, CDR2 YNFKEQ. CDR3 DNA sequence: TGTGCCAGCAGCCGATTGGAAGCGGGGGGAACGGAGACCCAGTACTTC. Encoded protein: CASSRLEAGGTETQYF.

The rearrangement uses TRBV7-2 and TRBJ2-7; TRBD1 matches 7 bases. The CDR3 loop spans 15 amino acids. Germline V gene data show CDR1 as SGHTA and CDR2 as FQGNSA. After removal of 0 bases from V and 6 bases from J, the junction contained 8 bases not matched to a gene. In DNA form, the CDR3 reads TGTGCCAGCAGCTTAGCGTCGGACAGGCCGGGCGAGCAGTACTTC. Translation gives CASSLASDRPGEQYF.

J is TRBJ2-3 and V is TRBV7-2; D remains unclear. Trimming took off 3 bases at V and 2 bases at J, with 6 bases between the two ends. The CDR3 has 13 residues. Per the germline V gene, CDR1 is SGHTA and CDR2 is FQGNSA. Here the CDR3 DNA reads TGTGCCAGCAGCTTCAAGCCCACAGATACGCAGTATTTT. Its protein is CASSFKPTDTQYF. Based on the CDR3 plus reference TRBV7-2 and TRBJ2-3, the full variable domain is GAGVSQSPSNKVTEKGKDVELRCDPISGHTALYWYRQSLGQGLEFLIYFQGNSAPDKSGLPSDRFSAERTGGSVSTLTIQRTQQEDSAVYLCASSFKPTDTQYFGPGTRLTVL.

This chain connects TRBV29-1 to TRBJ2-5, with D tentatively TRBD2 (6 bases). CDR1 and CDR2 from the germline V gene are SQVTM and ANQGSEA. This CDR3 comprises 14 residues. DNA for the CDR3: TGCAGTGCTTTGGAGGGGACCACCCAAGAGACCCAGTACTTC. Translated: CSALEGTTQETQYF.

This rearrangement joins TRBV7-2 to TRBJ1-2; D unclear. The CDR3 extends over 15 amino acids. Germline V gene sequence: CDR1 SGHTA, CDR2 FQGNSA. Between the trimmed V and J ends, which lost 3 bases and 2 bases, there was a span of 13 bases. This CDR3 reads CASSLRPSENYGYTF. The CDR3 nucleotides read TGTGCCAGCAGCTTGAGGCCCTCCGAGAACTATGGCTACACCTTC.

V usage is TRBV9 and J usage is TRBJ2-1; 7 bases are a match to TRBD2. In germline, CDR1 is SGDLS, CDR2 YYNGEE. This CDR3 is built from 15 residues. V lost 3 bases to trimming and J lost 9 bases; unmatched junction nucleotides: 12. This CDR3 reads CASSALPGGEIEQFF. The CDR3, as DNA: TGTGCCAGCAGCGCCCTGCCTGGGGGGGAGATTGAGCAGTTCTTC.

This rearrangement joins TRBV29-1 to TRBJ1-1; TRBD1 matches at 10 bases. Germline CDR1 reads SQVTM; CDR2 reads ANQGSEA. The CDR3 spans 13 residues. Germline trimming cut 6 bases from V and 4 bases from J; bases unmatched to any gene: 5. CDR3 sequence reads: CSVRTGGVTEAFF. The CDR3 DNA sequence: TGCAGCGTCAGGACAGGGGGTGTCACTGAAGCTTTCTTT.

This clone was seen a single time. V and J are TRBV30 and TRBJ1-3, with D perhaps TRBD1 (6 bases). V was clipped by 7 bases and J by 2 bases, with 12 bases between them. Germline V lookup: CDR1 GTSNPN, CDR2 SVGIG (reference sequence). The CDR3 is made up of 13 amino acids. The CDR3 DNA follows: TGTGCCTCCCGAGGGGGGCCTGGAAACACCATATATTTT. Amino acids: CASRGGPGNTIYF.

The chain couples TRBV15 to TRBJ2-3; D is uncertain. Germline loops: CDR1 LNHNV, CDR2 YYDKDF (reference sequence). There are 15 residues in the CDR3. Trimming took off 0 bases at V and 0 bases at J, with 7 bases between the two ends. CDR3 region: CATSREGRSTDTQYF. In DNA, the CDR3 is TGTGCCACCAGCAGAGAAGGGCGGAGCACAGATACGCAGTATTTT.

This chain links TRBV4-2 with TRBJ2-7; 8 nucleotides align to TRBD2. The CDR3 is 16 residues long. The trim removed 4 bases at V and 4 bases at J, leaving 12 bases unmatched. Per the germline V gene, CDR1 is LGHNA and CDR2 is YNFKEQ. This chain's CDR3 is CASSPRGVAGTYEQYF. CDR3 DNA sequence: TGTGCCAGCAGCCCCCGGGGGGTAGCGGGGACTTACGAGCAGTACTTC.

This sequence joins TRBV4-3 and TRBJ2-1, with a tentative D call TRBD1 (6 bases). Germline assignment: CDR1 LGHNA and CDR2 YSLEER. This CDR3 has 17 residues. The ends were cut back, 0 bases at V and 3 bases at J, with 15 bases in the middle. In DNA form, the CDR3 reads TGCGCCAGCAGCCAAGAATTTGCGGACAGCTACTACAATGAGCAGTTCTTC. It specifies CASSQEFADSYYNEQFF.

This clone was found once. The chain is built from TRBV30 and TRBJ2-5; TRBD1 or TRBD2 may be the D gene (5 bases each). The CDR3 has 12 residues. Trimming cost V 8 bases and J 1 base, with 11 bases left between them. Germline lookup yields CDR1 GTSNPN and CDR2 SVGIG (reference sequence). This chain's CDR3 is CATGAFQETQYF. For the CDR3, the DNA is TGTGCCACCGGGGCGTTCCAAGAGACCCAGTACTTC.

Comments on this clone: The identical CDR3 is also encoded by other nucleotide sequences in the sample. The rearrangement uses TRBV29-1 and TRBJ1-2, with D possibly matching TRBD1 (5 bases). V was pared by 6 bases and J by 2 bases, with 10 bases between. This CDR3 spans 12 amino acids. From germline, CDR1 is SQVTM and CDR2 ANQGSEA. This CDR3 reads CSVLDRNYGYTF. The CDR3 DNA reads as TGCAGCGTACTCGACAGAAACTATGGCTACACCTTC.

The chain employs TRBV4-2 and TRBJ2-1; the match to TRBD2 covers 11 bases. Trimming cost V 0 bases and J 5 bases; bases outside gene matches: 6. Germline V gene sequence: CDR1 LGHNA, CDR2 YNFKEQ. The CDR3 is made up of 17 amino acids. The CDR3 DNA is TGTGCCAGCAGCCAAGATCCCAGACTAGCGGGGAACAATGAGCAGTTCTTC. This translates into CASSQDPRLAGNNEQFF.

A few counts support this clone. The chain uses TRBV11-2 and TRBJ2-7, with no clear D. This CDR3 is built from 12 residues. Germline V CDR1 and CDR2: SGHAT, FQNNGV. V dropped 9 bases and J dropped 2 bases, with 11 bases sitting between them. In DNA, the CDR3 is TGTGCCAGTGGCGGCTTTACCTACGAGCAGTACTTC. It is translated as CASGGFTYEQYF. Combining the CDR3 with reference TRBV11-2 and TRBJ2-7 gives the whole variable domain EAGVAQSPRYKIIEKRQSVAFWCNPISGHATLYWYQQILGQGPKLLIQFQNNGVVDDSQLPKDRFSAERLKGVDSTLKIQPAKLEDSAVYLCASGGFTYEQYFGPGTRLTVT.

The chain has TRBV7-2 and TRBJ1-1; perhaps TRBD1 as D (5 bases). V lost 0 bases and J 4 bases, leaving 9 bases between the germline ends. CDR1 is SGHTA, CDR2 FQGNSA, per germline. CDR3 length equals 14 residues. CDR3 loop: CASSLAGVGTEAFF. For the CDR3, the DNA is TGTGCCAGCAGCTTAGCGGGGGTAGGCACTGAAGCTTTCTTT.

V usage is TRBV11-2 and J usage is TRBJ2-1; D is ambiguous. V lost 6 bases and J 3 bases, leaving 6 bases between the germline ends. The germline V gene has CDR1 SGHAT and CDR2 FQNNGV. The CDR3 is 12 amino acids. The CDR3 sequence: CASSSIYNEQFF. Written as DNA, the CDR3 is TGTGCCAGCAGTTCCATCTACAATGAGCAGTTCTTC.

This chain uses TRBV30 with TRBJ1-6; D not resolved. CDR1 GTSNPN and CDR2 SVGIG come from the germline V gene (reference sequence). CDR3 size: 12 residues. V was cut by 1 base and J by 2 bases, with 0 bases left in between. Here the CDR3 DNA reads TGTGCCTGGAGTGCCTATAATTCACCCCTCCACTTT. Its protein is CAWSAYNSPLHF. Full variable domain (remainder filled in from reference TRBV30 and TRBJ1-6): SQTIHQWPATLVQPVGSPLSLECTVEGTSNPNLYWYRQAAGRGLQLLFYSVGIGQISSEVPQNLSASRPQDRQFILSSKKLLLSDSGFYLCAWSAYNSPLHFGNGTRLTVT.

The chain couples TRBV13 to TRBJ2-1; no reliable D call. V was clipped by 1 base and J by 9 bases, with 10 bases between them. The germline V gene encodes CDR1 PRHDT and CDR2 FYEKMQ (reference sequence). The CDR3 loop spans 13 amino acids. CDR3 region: CASSLVATSEQFF. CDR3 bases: TGTGCCAGCAGCTTAGTTGCGACCAGTGAGCAGTTCTTC.

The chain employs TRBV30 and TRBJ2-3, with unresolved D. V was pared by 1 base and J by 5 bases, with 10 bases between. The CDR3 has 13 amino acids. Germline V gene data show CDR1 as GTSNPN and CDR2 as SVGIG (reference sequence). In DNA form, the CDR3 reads TGTGCCTGGAGTGCGGCCGCTAGAGATACGCAGTATTTT. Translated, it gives CAWSAAARDTQYF. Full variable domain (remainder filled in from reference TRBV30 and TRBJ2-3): SQTIHQWPATLVQPVGSPLSLECTVEGTSNPNLYWYRQAAGRGLQLLFYSVGIGQISSEVPQNLSASRPQDRQFILSSKKLLLSDSGFYLCAWSAAARDTQYFGPGTRLTVL.